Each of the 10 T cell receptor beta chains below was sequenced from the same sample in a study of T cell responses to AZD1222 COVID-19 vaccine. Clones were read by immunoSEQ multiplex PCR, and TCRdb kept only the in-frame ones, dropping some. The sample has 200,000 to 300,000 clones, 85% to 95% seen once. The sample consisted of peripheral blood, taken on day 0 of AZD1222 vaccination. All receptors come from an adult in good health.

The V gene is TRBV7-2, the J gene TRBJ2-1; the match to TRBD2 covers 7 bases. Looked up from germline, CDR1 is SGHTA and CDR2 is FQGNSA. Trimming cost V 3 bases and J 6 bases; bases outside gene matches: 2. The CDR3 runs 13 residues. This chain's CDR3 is CASSFGGSNEQFF. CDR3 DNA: TGTGCCAGCAGCTTCGGGGGGTCCAATGAGCAGTTCTTC.

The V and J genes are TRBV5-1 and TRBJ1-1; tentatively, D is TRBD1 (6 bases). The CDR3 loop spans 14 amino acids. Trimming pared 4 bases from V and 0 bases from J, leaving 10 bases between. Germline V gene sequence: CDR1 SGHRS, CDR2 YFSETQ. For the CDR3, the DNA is TGCGCCAGCAGCCAGACAGGTATGAACACTGAAGCTTTCTTT. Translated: CASSQTGMNTEAFF.

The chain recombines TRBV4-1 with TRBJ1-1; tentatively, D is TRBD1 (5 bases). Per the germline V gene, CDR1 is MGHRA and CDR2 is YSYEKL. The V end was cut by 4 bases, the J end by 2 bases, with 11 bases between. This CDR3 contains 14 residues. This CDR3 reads CASSPWGDNTEAFF. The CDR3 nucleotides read TGCGCCAGCAGCCCCTGGGGGGATAACACTGAAGCTTTCTTT.

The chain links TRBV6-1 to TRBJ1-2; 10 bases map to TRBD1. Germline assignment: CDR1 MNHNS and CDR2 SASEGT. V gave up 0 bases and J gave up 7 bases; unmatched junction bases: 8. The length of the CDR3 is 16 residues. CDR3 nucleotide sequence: TGTGCCAGCAGTGAAGCCCGGACAGGGGGAGTAAGTGGCTACACCTTC. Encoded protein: CASSEARTGGVSGYTF.

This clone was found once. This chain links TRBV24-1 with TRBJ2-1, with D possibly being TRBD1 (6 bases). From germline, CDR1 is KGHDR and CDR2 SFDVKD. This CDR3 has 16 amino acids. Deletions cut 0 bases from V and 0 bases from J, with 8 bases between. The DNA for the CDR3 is TGTGCCACCAGTGATTTGAGGGGGAGCTCCTACAATGAGCAGTTCTTC. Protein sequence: CATSDLRGSSYNEQFF.

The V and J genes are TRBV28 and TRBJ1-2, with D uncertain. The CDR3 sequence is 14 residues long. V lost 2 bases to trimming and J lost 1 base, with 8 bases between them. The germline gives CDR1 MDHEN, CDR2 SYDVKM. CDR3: CASSLVPDNYGYTF. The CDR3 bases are TGTGCCAGCAGTTTAGTTCCGGATAACTATGGCTACACCTTC.

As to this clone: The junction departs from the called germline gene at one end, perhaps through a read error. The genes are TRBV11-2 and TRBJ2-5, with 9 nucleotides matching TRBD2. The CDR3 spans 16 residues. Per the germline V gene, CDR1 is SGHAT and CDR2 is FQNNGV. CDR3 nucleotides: TGTGCCAGCAGCTTAGCCGGGAAGGTAGCGGGAGAGAGAGGGCACTTC. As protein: CASSLAGKVAGERGHF.

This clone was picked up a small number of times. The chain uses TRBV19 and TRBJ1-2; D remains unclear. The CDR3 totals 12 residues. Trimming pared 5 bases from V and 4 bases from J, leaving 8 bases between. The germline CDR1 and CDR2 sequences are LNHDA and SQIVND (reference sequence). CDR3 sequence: CASSFQFYGYTF. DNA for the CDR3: TGTGCCAGTAGTTTTCAGTTCTATGGCTACACCTTC.

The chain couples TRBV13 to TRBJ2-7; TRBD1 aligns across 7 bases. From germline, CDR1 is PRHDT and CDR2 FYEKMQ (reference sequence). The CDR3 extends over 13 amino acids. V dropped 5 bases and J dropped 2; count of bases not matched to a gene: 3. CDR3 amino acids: CASSLTGTYEQYF. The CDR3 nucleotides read TGTGCCAGCAGCCTGACAGGGACCTACGAGCAGTACTTC.

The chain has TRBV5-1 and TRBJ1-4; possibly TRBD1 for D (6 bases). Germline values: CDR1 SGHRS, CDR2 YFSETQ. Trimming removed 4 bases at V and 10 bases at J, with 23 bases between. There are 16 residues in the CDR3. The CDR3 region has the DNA TGCGCCAGCAGCCAGGAACCGGGACAATCGTCGGTAAAACTGTTTTTT. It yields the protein CASSQEPGQSSVKLFF.